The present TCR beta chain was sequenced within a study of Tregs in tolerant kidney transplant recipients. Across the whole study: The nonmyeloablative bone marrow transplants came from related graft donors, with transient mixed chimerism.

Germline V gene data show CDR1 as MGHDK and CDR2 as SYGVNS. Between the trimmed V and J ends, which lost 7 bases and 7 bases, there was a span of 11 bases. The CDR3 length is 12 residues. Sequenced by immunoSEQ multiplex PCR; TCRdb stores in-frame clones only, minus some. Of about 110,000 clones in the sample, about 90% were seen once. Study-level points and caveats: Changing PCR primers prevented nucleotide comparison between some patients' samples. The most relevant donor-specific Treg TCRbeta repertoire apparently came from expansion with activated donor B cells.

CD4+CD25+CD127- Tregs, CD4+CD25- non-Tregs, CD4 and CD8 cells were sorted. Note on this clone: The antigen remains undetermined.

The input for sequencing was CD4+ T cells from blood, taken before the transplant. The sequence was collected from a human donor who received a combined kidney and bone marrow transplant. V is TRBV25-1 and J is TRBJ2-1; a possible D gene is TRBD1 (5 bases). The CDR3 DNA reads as TGTGCCAGCAATCAGGGTTGGAATGAGCAGTTCTTC. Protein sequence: CASNQGWNEQFF.